Following are 5 T cell receptor beta chains from one sample sequenced in a study of T cells in Graves' hyperthyroidism and ophthalmopathy. Template material for amplifying TCR beta CDR3 regions consisted of RNA transcripts. Carried out on the TCR CDR3, a first-round RT-PCR used the HTBI primer set. TCRdb re-analysed the multiplex PCR reads in MiXCR, keeping a single row per CDR3 protein. The data contain 490,000 or so distinct CDR3 sequences, 22% of them singletons. Input material: blood. These receptor sequences come from a woman in her 70s with Graves' ophthalmopathy.

J is TRBJ1-1 and V is TRBV7-3; D ambiguous. Germline CDR1 and CDR2: SGHTA and FQGTGA. V shed 1 base and J shed 4 bases, with 10 bases lying between them. The CDR3 has 14 amino acids. The CDR3 sequence is CASSLMTGATEAFF. CDR3 sequence (DNA): TGTGCCAGCAGCTTAATGACCGGAGCCACTGAAGCTTTCTTT.

This chain joins TRBV6-1 and TRBJ2-7; 9 bases match TRBD2. Losses at the gene ends were 6 bases for V and 3 bases for J; bases not matched to a gene: 3. The germline gives CDR1 MNHNS, CDR2 SASEGT. CDR3 length equals 13 residues. CDR3 DNA sequence: TGTGCCAGCAGAGTAGCGGGAGACTACGAGCAGTACTTC. It codes for CASRVAGDYEQYF.

The CDR3 bases are TGTGCCAGCAGATCCGGACTAGCGGGACTCCACAATGAGCAGTTCTTC. This translates into CASRSGLAGLHNEQFF. The rearrangement uses TRBV12-3 or TRBV12-4 and TRBJ2-1; 12 bases are shared with TRBD2. The junction had 8 bases not matched to a gene; V was cut back by 6 bases and J by 5 bases. The CDR3 sequence is 16 residues long.

The table lists this clonotype with many counts. V is TRBV12-3 or TRBV12-4 and J is TRBJ1-4, with unresolved D. The CDR3 is made up of 14 amino acids. Trimming took off 1 base at V and 5 bases at J, with 8 bases between the two ends. This CDR3 reads CASSLGRINEKLFF. CDR3 nucleotides: TGTGCCAGCAGTTTAGGGCGGATAAATGAAAAACTGTTTTTT.

The rearrangement links TRBV10-1 to TRBJ1-1, with D unclear. The CDR3 totals 14 residues. Trimming left V 5 bases short and J 6 bases short, with 16 bases between. Germline V gene lookup returns CDR1 WNHNN and CDR2 SYGVQD (reference sequence). The chain's CDR3 is CASSSTRSASEAFF. CDR3 DNA: TGCGCCAGCAGTTCTACCAGGTCAGCCTCTGAAGCTTTCTTT.